The 3 T cell receptor beta chains reported below all come from one sample, sequenced in a study of technical replicates of blood from several donors. This table comes from immunoSEQ multiplex PCR, and its TCRdb copy is limited to in-frame clones, with some not included. The table has about 88,000 clones, 85% to 95% seen once. The source material was T cells isolated from PBMCs. All receptors derive from a human donor in good health.

The rearrangement joins TRBV19 to TRBJ1-3; 7 nucleotides line up with TRBD1. This CDR3 is built from 15 residues. The V segment lost 6 bases and the J segment 4 bases; nucleotides outside the gene matches: 9. Germline V gives CDR1 LNHDA, CDR2 SQIVND (reference sequence). In DNA, the CDR3 is TGTGCCAGTAGCGGAGACCGGGACAGCGGAAACACCATATATTTT. Its protein product is CASSGDRDSGNTIYF. The variable domain in full, with the rest retrieved from reference TRBV19 and TRBJ1-3, is DGGITQSPKYLFRKEGQNVTLSCEQNLNHDAMYWYRQDPGQGLRLIYYSQIVNDFQKGDIAEGYSVSREKKESFPLTVTSAQKNPTAFYLCASSGDRDSGNTIYFGEGSWLTVV.

This chain joins TRBV2 and TRBJ2-6, with D possibly TRBD1 on 6 matching bases. The CDR3 is 15 amino acids. Trimming shortened V by 6 bases and J by 0 bases, and 9 bases separated the two germline ends. The germline V gene encodes CDR1 SNHLY and CDR2 FYNNEI. CDR3: CASSDRISGANVLTF. The CDR3 DNA sequence: TGTGCCAGCAGCGACAGGATCTCTGGGGCCAACGTCCTGACTTTC.

J is TRBJ1-2 and V is TRBV20-1; tentatively, D is TRBD1 (5 bases). This CDR3 has 10 residues. CDR1 is DFQATT and CDR2 is SNEGSKA in the germline V gene (reference sequence). The DNA of the CDR3 is TGCAGCGCAGGGCCGTATGGCTACACCTTC. Its translation: CSAGPYGYTF.